This T cell receptor beta chain was profiled in a study of cytomegalovirus exposure and HLA in healthy donors. Study information: For the approximately 360 genotyped donors, over 80% fell within the Caucasian-associated ancestry cluster.

The CDR3 covers 17 residues. The J segment lost 5 bases and the V segment lost 3 bases, leaving 14 bases of the junction unmatched. Germline CDR1 reads KGHSH; CDR2 reads LQKENI. Regarding the study as a whole: Common viral pathogens seemed, in a later analysis, to connect with several of the most significant clusters. A link between a missense DCLRE1C variant and TCR beta V- and J-gene trimming emerged from a later analysis.

On this clone: Its antigen is unidentified.

Researchers ran the PCR with 60 Vbeta and 13 Jbeta primers. Method: immunoSEQ multiplex PCR; TCRdb's copy keeps in-frame clones and lacks some. The sample consists of 180,000 or so clones, over 75% of them appearing once. V gene TRBV18 combines with J gene TRBJ1-2; 8 nucleotides agree with TRBD1. The sequenced sample was PBMCs. This TCR was sampled from a man between 18 and 35 years old in good health and CMV-seropositive. CDR3 loop: CASSPTTGTGLLYGYTF. CDR3 in DNA: TGTGCCAGCTCACCCACAACCGGGACAGGCCTTCTTTATGGCTACACCTTC.